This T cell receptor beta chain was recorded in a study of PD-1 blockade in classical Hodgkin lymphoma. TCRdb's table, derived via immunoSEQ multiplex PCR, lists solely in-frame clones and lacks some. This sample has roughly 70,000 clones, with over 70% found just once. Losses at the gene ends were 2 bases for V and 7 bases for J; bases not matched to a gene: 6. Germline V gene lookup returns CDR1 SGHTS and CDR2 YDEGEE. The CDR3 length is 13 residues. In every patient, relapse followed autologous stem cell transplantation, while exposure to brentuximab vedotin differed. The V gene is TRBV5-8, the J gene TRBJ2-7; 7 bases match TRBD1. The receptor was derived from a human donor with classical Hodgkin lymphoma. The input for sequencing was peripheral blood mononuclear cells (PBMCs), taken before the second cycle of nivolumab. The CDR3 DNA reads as TGTGCCAGCAGCTTAAAAGGGGGCGGTGAGCAGTACTTC. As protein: CASSLKGGGEQYF. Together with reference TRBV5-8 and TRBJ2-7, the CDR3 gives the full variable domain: EAGVTQSPTHLIKTRGQQATLRCSPISGHTSVYWYQQALGLGLQFLLWYDEGEERNRGNFPPRFSGRQFPNYSSELNVNALELEDSALYLCASSLKGGGEQYFGPGTRLTVT.